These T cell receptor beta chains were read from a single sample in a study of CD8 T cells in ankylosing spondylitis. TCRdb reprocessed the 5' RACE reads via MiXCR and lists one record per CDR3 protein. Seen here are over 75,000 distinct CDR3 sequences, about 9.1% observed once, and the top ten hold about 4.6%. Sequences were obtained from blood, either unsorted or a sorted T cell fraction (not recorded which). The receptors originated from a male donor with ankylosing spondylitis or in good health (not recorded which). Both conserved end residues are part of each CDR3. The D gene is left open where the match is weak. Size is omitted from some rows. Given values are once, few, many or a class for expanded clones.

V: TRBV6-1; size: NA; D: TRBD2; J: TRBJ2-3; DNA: TGTGCCAGCAGTGAAGCAGGTGATTCGCTAGCGGGGTCGGGCACGCAGTATTTT; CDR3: CASSEAGDSLAGSGTQYF
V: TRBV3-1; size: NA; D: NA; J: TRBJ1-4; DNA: TGTGCCTCCTGCCAAGATCCCCCAGGGATGGCGTCAGCTAATGAAAAACTGTTTTTT; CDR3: CASCQDPPGMASANEKLFF
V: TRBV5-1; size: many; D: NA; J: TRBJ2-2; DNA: TGCGCCAGCAGCGGGGGGACAGCGACGAACACCGGGGAGCTGTTTTTT; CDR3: CASSGGTATNTGELFF
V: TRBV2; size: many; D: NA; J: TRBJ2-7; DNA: TGTGCCAGCAGTGGGACCACCTACGAGCAGTACTTC; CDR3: CASSGTTYEQYF
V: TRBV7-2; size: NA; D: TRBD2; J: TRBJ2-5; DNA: TGTGCCAGCAGCTTGGCGGGGGAATCGACCCAGTACTTC; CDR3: CASSLAGESTQYF
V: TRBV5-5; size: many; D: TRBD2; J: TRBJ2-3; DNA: TGTGCCAGCAGCTTGGTGAAGACTAGCGGGAGCACAGATACGCAGTATTTT; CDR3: CASSLVKTSGSTDTQYF
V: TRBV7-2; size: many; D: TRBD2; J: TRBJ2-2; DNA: TGTGCCAGCAGGCCTAGCGGGGGGAGGGAGCTGTTTTTT; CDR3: CASRPSGGRELFF
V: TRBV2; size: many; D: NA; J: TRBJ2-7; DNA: TGTGCCAGCAGTGGGCAGTACCGCTACGAGCAGTACTTC; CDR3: CASSGQYRYEQYF
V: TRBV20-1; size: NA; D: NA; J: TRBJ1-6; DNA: TGCAGTGCTCTCCGTATTGGTTATTCACCCCTCCACTTT; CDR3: CSALRIGYSPLHF
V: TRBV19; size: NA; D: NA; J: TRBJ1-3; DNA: TGTGCCAGTAGTCCTACTCGCTCTGGAAACACCATATATTTT; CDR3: CASSPTRSGNTIYF
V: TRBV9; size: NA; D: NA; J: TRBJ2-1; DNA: TGTGCCAGCAGCGTTGGCATCCTGGATGAGCAGTTCTTC; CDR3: CASSVGILDEQFF
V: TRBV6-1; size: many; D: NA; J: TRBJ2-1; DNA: TGTGCCAGCAGTGAAATGTGGGCAGGGGATGTGATATTCTTC; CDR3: CASSEMWAGDVIFF
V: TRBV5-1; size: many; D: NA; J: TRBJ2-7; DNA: TGCGCCAGCAGCGGTGGGTACAGTACCACATCCCGCTCCTACGAGCAGTACTTC; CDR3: CASSGGYSTTSRSYEQYF
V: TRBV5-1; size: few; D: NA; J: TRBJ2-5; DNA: TGCGCCAGCAGCTTGATTAGCCCGGAGACCCAGTACTTC; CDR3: CASSLISPETQYF
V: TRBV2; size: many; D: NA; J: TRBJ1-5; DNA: TGTGCCAGCAGTGATTGGGGGCTTGGCAATCAGCCCCAGCATTTT; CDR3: CASSDWGLGNQPQHF
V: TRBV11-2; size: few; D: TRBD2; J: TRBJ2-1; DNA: TGTGCCAGCAGCGCTCCCCGGACTAGCGGGGACAATGAGCAGTTCTTC; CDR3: CASSAPRTSGDNEQFF
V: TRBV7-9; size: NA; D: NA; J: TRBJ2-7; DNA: TGTGCCAGCAGCCTAGACAAGGCTACCCACTTC; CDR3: CASSLDKATHF
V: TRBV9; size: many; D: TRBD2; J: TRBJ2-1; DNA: TGTGCCAGCAGCTTTAGCGGGGATACCTACAATGAGCAGTTCTTC; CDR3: CASSFSGDTYNEQFF
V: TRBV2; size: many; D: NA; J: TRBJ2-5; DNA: TGTGCCAGCGTCGGGAGAACCCAAGAGACCCAGTACTTC; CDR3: CASVGRTQETQYF
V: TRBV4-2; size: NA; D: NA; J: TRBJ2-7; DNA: TGTGCCAGCAGCCCTTTGCCCCCCTGCGAGCAGTACTTC; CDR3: CASSPLPPCEQYF
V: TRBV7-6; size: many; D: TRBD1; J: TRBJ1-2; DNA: TGTGCCAGCAGCCTAGAACGGACAGGCTATGGCTACACCTTC; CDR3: CASSLERTGYGYTF
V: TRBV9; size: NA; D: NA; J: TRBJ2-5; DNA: TGTGCCAGCAGCTCCCGAGGCCCAGAGACCCAGTACTTC; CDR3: CASSSRGPETQYF
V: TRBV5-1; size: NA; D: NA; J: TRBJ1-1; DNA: TGCGCCAGCAGCTCAGGTGGACAGCTGAACACTGAAGCTTTCTTT; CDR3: CASSSGGQLNTEAFF
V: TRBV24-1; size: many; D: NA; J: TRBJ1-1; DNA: TGTGCCACCAGTGATCGGACAGAAAACACTGAAGCTTTCTTT; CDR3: CATSDRTENTEAFF
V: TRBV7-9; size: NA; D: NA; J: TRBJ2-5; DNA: TGTGCCAGCAGACGGGCGCAAGAGACCCAGTACTTC; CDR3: CASRRAQETQYF
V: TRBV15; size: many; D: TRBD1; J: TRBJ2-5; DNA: TGTGCCACCAGCAGAGGACAGGGGGACCAAGAGACCCAGTACTTC; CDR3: CATSRGQGDQETQYF
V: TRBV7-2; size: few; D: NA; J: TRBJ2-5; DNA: TGTGCCAGCAGCTTAGCGGGGGGGCGGGAGACCCAGTACTTC; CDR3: CASSLAGGRETQYF
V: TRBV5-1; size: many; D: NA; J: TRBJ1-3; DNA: TGCGCCAGCAGCTTGGCCGGAGACAGATCTACCGACGCCATATATTTT; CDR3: CASSLAGDRSTDAIYF
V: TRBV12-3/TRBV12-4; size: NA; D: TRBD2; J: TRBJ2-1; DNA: TGTGCCAGCAGTATGGCCCTGACTAGCGGGGGGGCCAATGAGCAGTTCTTC; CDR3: CASSMALTSGGANEQFF
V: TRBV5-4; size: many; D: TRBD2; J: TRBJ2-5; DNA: TGTGCCAGCAGCCCTTCCCCGGGACTAGCCCCACAAGAGACCCAGTACTTC; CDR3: CASSPSPGLAPQETQYF
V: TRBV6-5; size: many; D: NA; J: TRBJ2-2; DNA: TGTGCCAGCAGTACTGGGATGTACACCGGGGAGCTGTTTTTT; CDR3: CASSTGMYTGELFF
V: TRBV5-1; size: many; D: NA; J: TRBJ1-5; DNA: TGCGCCAGCAGCCCAACTGGAGGCAATCAGCCCCAGCATTTT; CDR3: CASSPTGGNQPQHF
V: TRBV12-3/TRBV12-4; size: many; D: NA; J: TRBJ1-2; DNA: TGTGCCAGCAAACGATCCCTCGGGGTTGGCTACACCTTC; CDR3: CASKRSLGVGYTF
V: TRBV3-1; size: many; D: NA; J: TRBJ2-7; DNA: TGTGCCAGCAGCCAAGCGGGAGGACAGTCAAGCTCCTACGAGCAGTACTTC; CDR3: CASSQAGGQSSSYEQYF
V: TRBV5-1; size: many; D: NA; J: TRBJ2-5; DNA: TGCGCCAGCAGCTTGGATGCTTTGCGCCAAGAGACCCAGTACTTC; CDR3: CASSLDALRQETQYF
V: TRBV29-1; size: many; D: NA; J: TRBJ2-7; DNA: TGCAGCGCGACAGCGATCTCCTACGAGCAGTACTTC; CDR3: CSATAISYEQYF
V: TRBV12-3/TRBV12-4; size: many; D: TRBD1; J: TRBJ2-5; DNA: TGTGCCAGCACGAGCGCCGGGACAGGAAAAGAGACCCAGTACTTC; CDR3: CASTSAGTGKETQYF
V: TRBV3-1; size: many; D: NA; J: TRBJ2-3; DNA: TGTGCCAGCAGCCAAGGGACACAGGGCACAGATACGCAGTATTTT; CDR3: CASSQGTQGTDTQYF
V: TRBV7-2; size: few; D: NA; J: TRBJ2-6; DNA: TGTGCCAGCACCATCGGGGGAATGGGGGCCAACGTCCTGACTTTC; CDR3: CASTIGGMGANVLTF
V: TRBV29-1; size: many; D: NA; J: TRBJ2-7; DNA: TGCAGCGTTGAAGAGCCAGGCCAAGGCCTAAACTACGAGCAGTACTTC; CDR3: CSVEEPGQGLNYEQYF
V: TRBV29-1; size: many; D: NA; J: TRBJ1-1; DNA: TGCAGCGTTGGTCCGTGGATGAACACTGAAGCTTTCTTT; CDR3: CSVGPWMNTEAFF
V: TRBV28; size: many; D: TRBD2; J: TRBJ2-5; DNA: TGTGCCAGCAGTTCCCAGCGCGGGGGAGCAGAGACCCAGTACTTC; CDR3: CASSSQRGGAETQYF
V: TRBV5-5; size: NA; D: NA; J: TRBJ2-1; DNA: TGTACCAGCAGCTTCAGGGGCAATGAGCAGTTCTTC; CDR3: CTSSFRGNEQFF
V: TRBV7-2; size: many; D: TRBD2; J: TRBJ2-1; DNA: TGTGCCAGCAGCTTAGTCCCCCTAGCGGGGGGAGATGAGCAGTTCTTC; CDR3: CASSLVPLAGGDEQFF
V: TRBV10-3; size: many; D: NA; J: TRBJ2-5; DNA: TGTGCCATCAGTGAGTCTCTCCGGGTCCAAGAGACCCAGTACTTC; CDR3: CAISESLRVQETQYF
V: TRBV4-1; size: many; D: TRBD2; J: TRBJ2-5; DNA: TGCGCCAGCAGCCAAGACTCACCGGGGGGCCAAGAGACCCAGTACTTC; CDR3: CASSQDSPGGQETQYF
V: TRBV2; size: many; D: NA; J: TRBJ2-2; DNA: TGTGCCAGCAGCCCAGACTTCCCGAACACCGGGGAGCTGTTTTTT; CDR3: CASSPDFPNTGELFF
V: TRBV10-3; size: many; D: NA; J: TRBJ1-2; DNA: TGTGCCATCAATAAGGACGGTGGGGGCAACTATGGCTACACCTTC; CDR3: CAINKDGGGNYGYTF
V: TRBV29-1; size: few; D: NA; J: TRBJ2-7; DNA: TGCAGCGCCTGGCGGGGAGACGAGCAGTACTTC; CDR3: CSAWRGDEQYF
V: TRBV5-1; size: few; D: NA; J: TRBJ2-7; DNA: TGCGCCAGCAACCCGGGGATAAGCTCCTACGAGCAGTACTTC; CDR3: CASNPGISSYEQYF
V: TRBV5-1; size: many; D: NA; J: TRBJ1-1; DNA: TGCGCCAGCAGCTTGGTAGGACGTAACACTGAAGCTTTCTTT; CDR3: CASSLVGRNTEAFF
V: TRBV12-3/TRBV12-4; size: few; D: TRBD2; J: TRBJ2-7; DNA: TGTGCCAGCAGTTTAGGTAGCGGGGGGCCTTTCGACGAGCAGTACTTC; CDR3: CASSLGSGGPFDEQYF
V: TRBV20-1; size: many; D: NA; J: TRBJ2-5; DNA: TGCAGTGCGCCCGATCCACGCCTTCAAGAGACCCAGTACTTC; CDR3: CSAPDPRLQETQYF
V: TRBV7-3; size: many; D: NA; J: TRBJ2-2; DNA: TGTGCCAGCAGCGCCAGGGTGCCCGGGGAGCTGTTTTTT; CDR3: CASSARVPGELFF
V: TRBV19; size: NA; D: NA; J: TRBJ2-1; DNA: TGTGCCAGTAGTATCAGTCCGTCGGGAGCCGCCGGGGATGAGCAGTTCTTC; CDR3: CASSISPSGAAGDEQFF
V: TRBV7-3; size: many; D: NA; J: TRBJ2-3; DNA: TGTGCCAGCAGCTCCCTAGGAGACTCAGCAGATACGCAGTATTTT; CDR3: CASSSLGDSADTQYF